In its sample, the clone carrying this TCR beta chain was seen a few times. The antigen is not known. This entry is derived from a study of T-cell reconstitution after alpha-beta-depleted transplantation in children. Broader study findings: At around two months after transplant, the alpha-beta T cells were reportedly derived from several hundred expanded clones that came from non-depleted graft cells. Some patients owed their high day-60 TCRbeta diversity to surviving recipient T cells and thymic progenitors. By one year post-transplant, T-cell counts and diversity largely arose from T cells that were newly produced.

V dropped 8 bases and J dropped 2; count of bases not matched to a gene: 3. The CDR3 is 13 residues long. The germline CDR1 and CDR2 sequences are MNHEY and SMNVEV (reference sequence). Library preparation (for TCRbeta) was performed with unique molecular identifiers. TCRdb re-analysed the PCR reads in MiXCR, keeping a single row per CDR3 protein. The sample holds about 500,000 distinct CDR3 sequences, approximately 10% seen once. The TCR was taken from a female patient aged 2-10 years who had a stem cell transplant for aplastic anemia, so the T cells may come from the graft donor. Sequencing used PBMCs, mostly from graft donor cells, obtained 180 days after TCRalphabeta/CD19-depleted stem cell transplant. The J gene is TRBJ2-7, the V gene TRBV27, with 10 bases fitting TRBD1. The CDR3 nucleotides are TGTGCCAGCGGACAGGGGGTACCCTACGAGCAGTACTTC. Translated, it gives CASGQGVPYEQYF.